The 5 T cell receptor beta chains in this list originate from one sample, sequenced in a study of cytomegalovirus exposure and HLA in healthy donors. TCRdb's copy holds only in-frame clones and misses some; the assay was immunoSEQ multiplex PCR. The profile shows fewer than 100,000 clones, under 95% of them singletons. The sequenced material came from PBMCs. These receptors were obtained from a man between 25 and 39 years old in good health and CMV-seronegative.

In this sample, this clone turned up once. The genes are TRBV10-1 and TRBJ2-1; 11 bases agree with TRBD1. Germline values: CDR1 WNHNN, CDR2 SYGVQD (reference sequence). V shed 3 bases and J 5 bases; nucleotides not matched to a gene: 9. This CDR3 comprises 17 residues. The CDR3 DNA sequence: TGCGCCAGCAGTGACCCCCAGGGGACAGGGGGAAACAATGAGCAGTTCTTC. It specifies CASSDPQGTGGNNEQFF.

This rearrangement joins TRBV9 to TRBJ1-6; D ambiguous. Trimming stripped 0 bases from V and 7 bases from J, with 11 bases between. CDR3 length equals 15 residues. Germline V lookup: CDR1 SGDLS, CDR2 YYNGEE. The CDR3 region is CASSVESGGNSPLHF. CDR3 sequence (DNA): TGTGCCAGCAGCGTAGAGTCAGGAGGCAATTCACCCCTCCACTTT.

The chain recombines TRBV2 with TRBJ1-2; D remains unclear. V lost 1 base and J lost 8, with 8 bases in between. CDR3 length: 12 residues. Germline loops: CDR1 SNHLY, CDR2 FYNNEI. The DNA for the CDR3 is TGTGCCAGCAGTGAAGGTAACAGCGGCTACACCTTC. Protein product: CASSEGNSGYTF.

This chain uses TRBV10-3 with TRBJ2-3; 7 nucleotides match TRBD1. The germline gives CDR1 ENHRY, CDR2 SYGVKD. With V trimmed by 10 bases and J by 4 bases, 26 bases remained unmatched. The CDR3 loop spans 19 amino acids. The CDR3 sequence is CATAPTPSTAQGLADTQYF. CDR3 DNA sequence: TGTGCCACCGCTCCCACCCCGTCAACTGCACAGGGGTTAGCAGATACGCAGTATTTT.

CDR3 DNA: TGCGCCAGCAGCCGGGTTGGGTACGAGCAGTACTTC. It yields the protein CASSRVGYEQYF. This chain connects TRBV5-1 to TRBJ2-7; D gene ambiguous. V lost 4 bases to trimming and J lost 4 bases, with 9 bases between them. Germline V gives CDR1 SGHRS, CDR2 YFSETQ. This CDR3 is 12 amino acids long.